This T cell receptor beta chain was identified in a study of PD-1 blockade in classical Hodgkin lymphoma. General study points: Complete responders showed a baseline diversity that resembled the diversity of newly diagnosed patients.

The time point denotes: cycle 4 day 1 (C4D1), after less than 7 weeks of nivolumab. Every patient was affected by relapse after autologous stem cell transplantation, while exposure to brentuximab vedotin was not uniform. The study recorded best responses of complete response, partial response or progressive disease. Here immunoSEQ multiplex PCR was the method, and the copy in TCRdb shows in-frame clones only, minus some. The sample has approximately 39,000 clones; 77% are singletons. On this clone: Its antigen is undetermined.

From germline, CDR1 is SNHLY and CDR2 FYNNEI. The CDR3 contains 15 residues. V shed 2 bases and J shed 2 bases, with 11 bases lying between them. J is TRBJ2-3 and V is TRBV2; D may be TRBD1 (6 bases). This receptor was identified in a human donor with classical Hodgkin lymphoma. Sequenced here: peripheral blood mononuclear cells (PBMCs), sampled before the fourth cycle of nivolumab. The CDR3 here is CASSEHRVSTDTQYF. The CDR3 DNA is TGTGCCAGCAGTGAACACAGGGTTTCCACAGATACGCAGTATTTT.